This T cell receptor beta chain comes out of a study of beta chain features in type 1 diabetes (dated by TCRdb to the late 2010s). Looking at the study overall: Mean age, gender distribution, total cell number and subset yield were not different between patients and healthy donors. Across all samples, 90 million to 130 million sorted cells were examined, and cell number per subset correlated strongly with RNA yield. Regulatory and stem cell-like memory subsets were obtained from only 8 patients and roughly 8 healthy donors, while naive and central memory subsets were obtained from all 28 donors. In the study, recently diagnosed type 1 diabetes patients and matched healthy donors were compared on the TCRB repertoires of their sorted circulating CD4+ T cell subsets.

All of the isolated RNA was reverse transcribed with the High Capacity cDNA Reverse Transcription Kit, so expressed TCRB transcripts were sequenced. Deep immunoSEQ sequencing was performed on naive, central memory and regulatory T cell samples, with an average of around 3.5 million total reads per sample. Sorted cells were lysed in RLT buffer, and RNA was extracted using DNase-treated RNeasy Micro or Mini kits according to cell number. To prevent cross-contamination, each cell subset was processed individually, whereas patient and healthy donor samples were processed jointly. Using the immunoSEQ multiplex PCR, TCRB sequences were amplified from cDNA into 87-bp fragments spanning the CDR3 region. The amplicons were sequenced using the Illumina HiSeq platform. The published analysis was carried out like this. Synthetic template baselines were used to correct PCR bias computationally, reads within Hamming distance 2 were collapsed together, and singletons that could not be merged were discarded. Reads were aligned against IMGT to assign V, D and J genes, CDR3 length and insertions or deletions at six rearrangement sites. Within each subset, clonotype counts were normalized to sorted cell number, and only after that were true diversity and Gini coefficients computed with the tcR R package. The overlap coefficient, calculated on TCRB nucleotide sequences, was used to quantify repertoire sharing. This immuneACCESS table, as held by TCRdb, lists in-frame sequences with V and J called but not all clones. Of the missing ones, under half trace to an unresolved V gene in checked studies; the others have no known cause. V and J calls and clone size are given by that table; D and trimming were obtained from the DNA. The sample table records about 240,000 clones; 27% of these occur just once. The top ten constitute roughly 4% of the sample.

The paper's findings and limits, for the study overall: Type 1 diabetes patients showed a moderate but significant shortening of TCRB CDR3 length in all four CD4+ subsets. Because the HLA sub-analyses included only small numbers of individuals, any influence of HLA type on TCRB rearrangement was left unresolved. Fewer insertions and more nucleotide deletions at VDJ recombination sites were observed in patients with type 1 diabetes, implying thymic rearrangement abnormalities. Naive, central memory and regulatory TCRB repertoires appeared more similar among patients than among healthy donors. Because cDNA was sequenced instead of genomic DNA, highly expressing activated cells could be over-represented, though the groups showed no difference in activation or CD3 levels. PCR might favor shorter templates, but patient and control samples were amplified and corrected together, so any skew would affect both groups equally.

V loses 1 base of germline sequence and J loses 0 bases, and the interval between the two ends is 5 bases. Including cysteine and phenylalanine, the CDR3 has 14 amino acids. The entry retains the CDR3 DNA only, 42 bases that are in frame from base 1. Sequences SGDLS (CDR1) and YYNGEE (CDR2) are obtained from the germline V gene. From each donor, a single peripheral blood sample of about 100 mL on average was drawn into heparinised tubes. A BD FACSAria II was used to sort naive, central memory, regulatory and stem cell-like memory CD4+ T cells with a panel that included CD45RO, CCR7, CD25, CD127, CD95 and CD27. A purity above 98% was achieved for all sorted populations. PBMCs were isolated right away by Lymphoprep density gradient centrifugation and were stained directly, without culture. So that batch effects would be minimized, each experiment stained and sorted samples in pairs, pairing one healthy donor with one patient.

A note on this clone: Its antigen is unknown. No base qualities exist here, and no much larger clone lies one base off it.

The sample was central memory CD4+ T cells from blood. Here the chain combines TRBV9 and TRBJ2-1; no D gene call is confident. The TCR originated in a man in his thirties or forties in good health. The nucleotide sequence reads TGTGCCAGCAGCGTACTGAGCTCCTACAATGAGCAGTTCTTC. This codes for CASSVLSSYNEQFF.